A single sample gave rise to the 8 T cell receptor delta chains below, sequenced in a study of gamma-delta T cells after stem cell transplantation. TCRdb reanalysed the RT-PCR reads with CATT. The repertoire holds about 2,800 delta-chain clones, with approximately 2.7% as singletons. Sequencing was carried out using gamma-delta T cells. The receptors were gathered from a human donor. It is not recorded whose cells these are; they may come from a transplant donor.

This clone is classed as large. This specimen includes other DNA sequences encoding the same CDR3. The chain carries TRDV2 and TRDJ1; 13 bases line up with TRDD3. V lost 3 bases and J lost 3; bases outside the gene matches: 15. Germline CDR1 reads GEAIGNYY; CDR2 reads EKD. The CDR3 runs to 19 residues. The DNA for the CDR3 is TGTGCCTGTGACGCGGTCCGTACTGGGGGATACGGTTGGGCCGATAAACTCATCTTT. Amino acid sequence: CACDAVRTGGYGWADKLIF.

In its sample, this clone was seen a few times. This same CDR3 is encoded by further DNA sequences in the sample. The chain links TRDV2 to TRDJ2, with TRDD3 matching 11 bases. This CDR3 has 18 residues. Germline trimming cut 1 base from V and 4 bases from J; bases unmatched to any gene: 10. The germline gives CDR1 GEAIGNYY, CDR2 EKD. DNA of the CDR3: TGTGCCTGTGACACGTTGTTGGGGGATACGCGAAGGACAGCACAACTCTTCTTT. Translated, it gives CACDTLLGDTRRTAQLFF.

A word on this clone: A much bigger clone sits one base away, suggesting this may be a read error. The same CDR3 arises from other DNA sequences in this sample as well. The CDR3 reads CACDTVVTNGLGDTDKLIF. CDR3 nucleotides: TGTGCCTGTGACACCGTGGTTACGAATGGGTTGGGGGACACCGATAAGCTCATCTTT. This rearrangement joins TRDV2 to TRDJ1; 7 nucleotides line up with TRDD3. Germline V gene lookup returns CDR1 GEAIGNYY and CDR2 EKD. The CDR3 is 19 residues long.

This clone is classed as medium-sized. The chain carries TRDV2 and TRDJ1, with TRDD3 identical over 13 bases. This CDR3 has 19 residues. With 0 bases clipped from V and 2 bases from J, the junction kept 11 bases outside the gene matches. Germline V gene lookup returns CDR1 GEAIGNYY and CDR2 EKD. The CDR3 DNA sequence: TGTGCCTGTGACACCGTAGGAGTACTGGGGGATACGGGGACCGATAAACTCATCTTT. Translation gives CACDTVGVLGDTGTDKLIF.

This clone was found a few times. A much more abundant neighbour one base away suggests this may be a read error. J is TRDJ3 and V is TRDV2, with 7 bases lining up with TRDD3. CDR3 length equals 21 residues. CDR1 and CDR2 from the germline V gene are GEAIGNYY and EKD. CDR3 loop: CACDTVSGGPTSSRDTRQMFF. As DNA, the CDR3 is TGTGCCTGTGACACCGTATCTGGGGGCCCCACGAGCTCCCGGGACACCCGACAGATGTTTTTC.

This clone is judged medium-sized (0.01 to 0.1%). Other DNA sequences in the same sample also yield this CDR3. This chain links TRDV2 with TRDJ1; TRDD3 matches at 10 bases. CDR3 length: 20 amino acids. V lost 0 bases and J lost 0; bases outside the gene matches: 15. In germline, CDR1 is GEAIGNYY, CDR2 EKD. The CDR3 DNA sequence: TGTGCCTGTGACACCCTCACTGATACGAGGACTGGGGGATACACCGATAAACTCATCTTT. Translating it yields CACDTLTDTRTGGYTDKLIF.

This chain connects TRDV2 to TRDJ1; 7 bases line up with TRDD3. J was trimmed by 0 bases and V by 4 bases; bases with no gene match: 10. This CDR3 is built from 16 residues. The germline V gene has CDR1 GEAIGNYY and CDR2 EKD. The CDR3 here is CACERLGASYTDKLIF. The CDR3 DNA is TGTGCCTGTGAAAGGCTGGGGGCCTCGTACACCGATAAACTCATCTTT.

In this sample, this clone turned up a few times. This CDR3 reads CACDTVGDTDSWDTRQMFF. The CDR3 DNA follows: TGTGCCTGTGACACCGTGGGGGATACCGACTCCTGGGACACCCGACAGATGTTTTTC. This chain connects TRDV2 to TRDJ3, with TRDD3 matching over 10 bases. Per the germline V gene, CDR1 is GEAIGNYY and CDR2 is EKD. Trimming took 0 bases from V and 0 from J; bases not matched to a gene: 4. This CDR3 comprises 19 residues.